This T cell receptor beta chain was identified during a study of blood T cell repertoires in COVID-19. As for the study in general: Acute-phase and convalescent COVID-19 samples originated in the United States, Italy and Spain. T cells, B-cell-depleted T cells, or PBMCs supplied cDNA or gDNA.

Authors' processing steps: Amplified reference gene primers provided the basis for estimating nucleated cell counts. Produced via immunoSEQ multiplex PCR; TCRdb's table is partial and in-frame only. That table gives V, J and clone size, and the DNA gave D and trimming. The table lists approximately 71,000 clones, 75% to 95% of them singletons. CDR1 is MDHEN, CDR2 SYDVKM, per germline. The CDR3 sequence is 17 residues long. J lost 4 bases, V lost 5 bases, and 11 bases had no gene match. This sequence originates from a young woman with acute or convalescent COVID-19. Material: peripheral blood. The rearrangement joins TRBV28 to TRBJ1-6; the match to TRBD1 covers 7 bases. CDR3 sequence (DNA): TGTGCCAGCAGTCAATTAACCGGGACAGAATATAATTCACCCCTCCACTTT. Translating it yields CASSQLTGTEYNSPLHF.